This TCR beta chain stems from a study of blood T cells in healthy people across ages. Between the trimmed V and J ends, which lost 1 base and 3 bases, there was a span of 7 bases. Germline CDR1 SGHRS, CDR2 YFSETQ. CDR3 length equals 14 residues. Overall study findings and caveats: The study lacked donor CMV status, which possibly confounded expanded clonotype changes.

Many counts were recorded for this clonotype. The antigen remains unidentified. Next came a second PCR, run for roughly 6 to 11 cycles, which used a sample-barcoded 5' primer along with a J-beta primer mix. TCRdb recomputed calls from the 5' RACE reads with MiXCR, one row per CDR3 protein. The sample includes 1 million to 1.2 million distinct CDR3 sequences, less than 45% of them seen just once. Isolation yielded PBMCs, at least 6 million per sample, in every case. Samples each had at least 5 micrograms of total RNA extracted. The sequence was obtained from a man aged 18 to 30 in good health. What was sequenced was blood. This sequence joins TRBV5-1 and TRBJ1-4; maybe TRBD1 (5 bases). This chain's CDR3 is CASSLRGPNEKLFF. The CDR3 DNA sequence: TGCGCCAGCAGCTTGCGGGGCCCTAATGAAAAACTGTTTTTT.